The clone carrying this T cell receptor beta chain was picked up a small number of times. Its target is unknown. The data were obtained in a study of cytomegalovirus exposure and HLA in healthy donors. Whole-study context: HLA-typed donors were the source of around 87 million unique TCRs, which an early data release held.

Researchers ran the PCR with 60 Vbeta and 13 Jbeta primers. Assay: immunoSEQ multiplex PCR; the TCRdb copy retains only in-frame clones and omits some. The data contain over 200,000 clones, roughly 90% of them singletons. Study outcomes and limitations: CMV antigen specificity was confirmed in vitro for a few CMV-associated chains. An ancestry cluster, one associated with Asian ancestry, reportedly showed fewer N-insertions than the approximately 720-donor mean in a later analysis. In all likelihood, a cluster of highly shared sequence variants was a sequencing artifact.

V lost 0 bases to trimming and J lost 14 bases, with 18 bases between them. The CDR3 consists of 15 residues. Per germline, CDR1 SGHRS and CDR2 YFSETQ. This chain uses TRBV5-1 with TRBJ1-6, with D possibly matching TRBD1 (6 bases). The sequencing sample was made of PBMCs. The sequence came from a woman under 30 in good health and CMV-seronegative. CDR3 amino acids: CASSLGALNRDALHF. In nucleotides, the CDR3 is TGCGCCAGCAGCTTGGGGGCGTTAAACAGGGATGCCCTCCACTTT.